This paragraph covers one TCR beta chain sequence. This sample is part of a study of blood T cells in healthy people across ages. Trimming removed 0 bases from V and 6 bases from J, with 11 bases in between. The CDR3 sequence is 14 residues long. Germline values: CDR1 SGHNT, CDR2 YYREEE (reference sequence). Primers used in a second PCR of roughly 7 to 12 cycles were a sample-barcoded 5' primer and a J-beta primer mix. MiXCR was run by TCRdb on the 5' RACE reads, yielding one entry per CDR3 protein. The sample shows about 1,800,000 distinct CDR3 sequences, roughly 27% of them seen only once. Caucasian individuals from Russia who were healthy and aged about 6 to 90 acted as donors. Researchers collected roughly 9.8 milliliters of peripheral blood from every single donor.

The genes are TRBV5-4 and TRBJ2-3; D remains unclear. The sample consisted of blood. The receptor comes from a woman in her twenties or thirties in good health. CDR3 protein: CASSLAHLRDTQYF. The CDR3 DNA is TGTGCCAGCAGCTTGGCGCACCTGCGGGATACGCAGTATTTT.